This TCR beta chain was sequenced in a study of CD8+CD57+ T cells in acquired aplastic anemia. Turning to the study itself: The study obtained an average of roughly 3 ug of DNA from sorted CD4+ and CD8+ cells. Healthy donor CD4+ samples were sequenced to a depth that averaged roughly 10 million reads.

Investigators profiled TCR beta VDJ and CDR3 from genomic DNA template. TCRdb redid the calling of the reads with MiXCR, one entry per CDR3 protein. This repertoire shows roughly 63,000 distinct CDR3 sequences, approximately 54% found once; its top ten account for roughly 8%. This clonotype has just one count. Its antigen is unidentified. General study results and limits: Twenty-nine CD8+ CDR3 sequences were shared between patients and controls. Patients showed no significant difference from controls in CD8+ Simpson's diversity.

Specimen: sorted CD4+, CD8+, or CD8+CD57+ T cells (not recorded which) from PBMCs. The source is a human donor in good health, serving as a control.

The CDR3 reads CASSSPRLDSPFGYTF. The DNA of the CDR3 is TGTGCCAGCAGCTCCCCTCGGTTGGACAGTCCTTTTGGCTACACCTTC. V is TRBV5-6 and J is TRBJ1-2, with D perhaps matching TRBD1 (6 bases). Germline lookup yields CDR1 SGHDT and CDR2 YYEEEE. Trimming stripped 3 bases from V and 7 bases from J, with 22 bases between. The CDR3 has 16 residues.